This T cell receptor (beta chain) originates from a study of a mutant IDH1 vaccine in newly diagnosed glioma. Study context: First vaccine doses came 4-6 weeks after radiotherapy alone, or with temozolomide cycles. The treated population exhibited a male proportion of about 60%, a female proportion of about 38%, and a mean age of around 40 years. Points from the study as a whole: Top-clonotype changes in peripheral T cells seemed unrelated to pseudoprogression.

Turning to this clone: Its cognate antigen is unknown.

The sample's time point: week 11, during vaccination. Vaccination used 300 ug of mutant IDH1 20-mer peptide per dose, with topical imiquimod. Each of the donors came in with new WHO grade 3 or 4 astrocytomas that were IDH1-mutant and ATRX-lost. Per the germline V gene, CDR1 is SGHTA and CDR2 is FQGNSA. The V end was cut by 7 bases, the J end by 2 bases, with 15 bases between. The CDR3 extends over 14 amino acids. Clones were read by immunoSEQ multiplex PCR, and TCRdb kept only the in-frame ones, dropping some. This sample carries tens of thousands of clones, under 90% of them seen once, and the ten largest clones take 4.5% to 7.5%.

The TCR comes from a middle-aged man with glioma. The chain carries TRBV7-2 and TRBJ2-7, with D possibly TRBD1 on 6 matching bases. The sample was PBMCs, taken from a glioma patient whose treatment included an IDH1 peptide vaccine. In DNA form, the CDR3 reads TGTGCCAGCACCAGGACAGTGACAGCCTACGAGCAGTACTTC. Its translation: CASTRTVTAYEQYF.